The 24 T cell receptor beta chains listed next were all sequenced from one sample in a study of T cell repertoires in cytomegalovirus infection. MiXCR, applied by TCRdb to the reads, yields one record per CDR3 protein. The sample contains some 700,000 distinct CDR3 sequences, approximately 40% of which appear only once. Input material: PBMCs. The source of these receptors is a human donor in good health (CMV status not recorded). Some clones in this sample may be carry-over from other donors' samples.

The V and J genes are TRBV7-6 and TRBJ2-2, with 9 bases matching TRBD2. Per germline, CDR1 SGHVS and CDR2 FNYEAQ. V trimming: 3 bases; J trimming: 3 bases; junction bases outside the gene matches: 5. The CDR3 loop spans 16 amino acids. The CDR3 here is CASSLWREGDTGELFF. CDR3 bases: TGTGCCAGCAGCTTGTGGCGGGAGGGCGACACCGGGGAGCTGTTTTTT.

V is TRBV6-6 and J is TRBJ2-2; D might be TRBD1 (5 bases). The CDR3 loop spans 13 amino acids. CDR1 and CDR2 from the germline V gene are MNHNY and SVGAGI (reference sequence). V was trimmed by 7 bases and J by 6 bases, leaving 12 bases between them. CDR3 sequence (DNA): TGTGCCAGCAAGACAGTTAATTCCGGGGAGCTGTTTTTT. It is translated as CASKTVNSGELFF.

This clonotype came up a few times. The rearrangement links TRBV29-1 to TRBJ2-7; D tentatively reads TRBD1 or TRBD2 (5 bases each). CDR1 and CDR2 (germline): SQVTM, ANQGSEA. The V and J ends lost 3 bases and 0 bases respectively, with 9 bases between them. The CDR3 runs 13 residues. CDR3 nucleotides: TGCAGCGTTGACGAGGGGAGCTCCTACGAGCAGTACTTC. Protein sequence: CSVDEGSSYEQYF.

A remark on this clonotype: Germline and junction disagree at one end, which may indicate a read error. This chain links TRBV10-3 with TRBJ2-2; TRBD2 agrees at 8 bases. This CDR3 has 15 amino acids. Germline CDR1 ENHRY, CDR2 SYGVKD. The CDR3 loop reads CAISEGTRVTGEMFF. For the CDR3, the DNA is TGTGCCATCAGTGAAGGGACTAGGGTCACCGGGGAGATGTTTTTT.

This clonotype was seen just once. The V gene is TRBV5-5, the J gene TRBJ2-7, with D maybe TRBD2 (7 bases). Trimming stripped 6 bases from V and 4 bases from J, with 17 bases between. CDR3 size: 14 residues. In germline, CDR1 is SGHKS, CDR2 YYEKEE (reference sequence). The CDR3, as DNA: TGTGCCAGCACAAGCGGGACATCGCCGTACGAGCAGTACTTC. It translates to CASTSGTSPYEQYF.

V and J are TRBV20-1 and TRBJ2-3; 11 bases align to TRBD2. The CDR3 is 12 residues long. The germline CDR1 and CDR2 sequences are DFQATT and SNEGSKA (reference sequence). CDR3 DNA: TGCTTAGCGGGAGGGCCCACAGATACGCAGTATTTT. Amino acid sequence: CLAGGPTDTQYF.

The genes are TRBV4-2 and TRBJ1-1, with TRBD1 identical over 7 bases. V lost 4 bases, J lost 2 bases, and 4 bases stayed unmatched. The CDR3 runs 14 residues. Germline V CDR1 and CDR2: LGHNA, YNFKEQ. As DNA, the CDR3 is TGTGCCAGCAGCCGAACAGGGGACAACACTGAAGCTTTCTTT. This gives the protein CASSRTGDNTEAFF.

This clonotype was counted between two and nine times. This chain links TRBV7-9 with TRBJ2-1; 16 nucleotides line up with TRBD2. The CDR3 totals 21 residues. After removal of 3 bases from V and 0 bases from J, the junction contained 11 bases not matched to a gene. The germline CDR1 and CDR2 sequences are SEHNR and FQNEAQ (reference sequence). The CDR3 loop reads CASSFPSGTSGRGSSYNEQFF. Here the CDR3 DNA reads TGTGCCAGCAGCTTTCCGTCCGGGACTAGCGGGAGGGGGAGCTCCTACAATGAGCAGTTCTTC.

This clonotype was found many times. The chain links TRBV12-3 or TRBV12-4 to TRBJ2-1; 8 bases align to TRBD2. J gave up 8 bases and V 2 bases, and 8 bases lay outside the gene matches. The CDR3 runs 15 residues. DNA of the CDR3: TGTGCCAGCAGTTTAAGTCCGGGAGGGCACCATGAGCAGTTCTTC. Translated, it gives CASSLSPGGHHEQFF.

This clonotype was observed at least ten times. The chain has TRBV7-2 and TRBJ2-1; 10 bases line up with TRBD2. Germline CDR1 SGHTA, CDR2 FQGNSA. This CDR3 is 16 amino acids long. The junction had 5 bases not matched to a gene; V was cut back by 0 bases and J by 6 bases. The CDR3: CASSLAAAGGFNEQFF. The CDR3 coding sequence is TGTGCCAGCAGCTTAGCAGCAGCGGGAGGGTTCAATGAGCAGTTCTTC.

The chain recombines TRBV6-5 with TRBJ1-5; a possible D gene is TRBD1 (6 bases). Germline V gives CDR1 MNHEY, CDR2 SVGAGI. V lost 6 bases to trimming and J lost 2 bases, with 17 bases between them. This CDR3 is 16 amino acids long. The CDR3 region has the DNA TGTGCCAGCAGCCAGACAGGAGATGTAGGCAATCAGCCCCAGCATTTT. It codes for CASSQTGDVGNQPQHF.

Ten or more counts support this clonotype. The genes are TRBV19 and TRBJ1-2; the D gene is possibly TRBD1 (5 bases). The CDR3 consists of 13 residues. V lost 4 bases to trimming and J lost 4 bases, with 10 bases between them. The germline CDR1 and CDR2 sequences are LNHDA and SQIVND (reference sequence). CDR3 in amino acids: CASSKDGTYGYTF. CDR3 coding DNA: TGTGCCAGTAGTAAAGACGGGACCTATGGCTACACCTTC.

This clonotype was observed a few times. V usage is TRBV6-1 and J usage is TRBJ2-3; 14 positions match TRBD2. The CDR3 has 16 residues. V dropped 5 bases and J dropped 5; count of bases not matched to a gene: 6. The germline V gene has CDR1 MNHNS and CDR2 SASEGT. The chain's CDR3 is CASSWTSGGRLDTQYF. In nucleotides, the CDR3 is TGTGCCAGCAGTTGGACTAGCGGGGGGAGATTAGATACGCAGTATTTT.

This chain links TRBV19 with TRBJ1-1, with no clear D. The CDR3 spans 13 residues. The V end lost 1 base, the J end lost 5 bases, and 8 bases lay between the germline ends. CDR1 LNHDA and CDR2 SQIVND come from the germline V gene (reference sequence). For the CDR3, the DNA is TGTGCCAGTAGTATAGGAACACCTACTGAAGCTTTCTTT. It specifies CASSIGTPTEAFF. The whole variable domain, filled in from reference TRBV19 and TRBJ1-1, reads DGGITQSPKYLFRKEGQNVTLSCEQNLNHDAMYWYRQDPGQGLRLIYYSQIVNDFQKGDIAEGYSVSREKKESFPLTVTSAQKNPTAFYLCASSIGTPTEAFFGQGTRLTVV.

This clonotype was seen a single time. The gene calls are TRBV5-5 and TRBJ2-2; D is undetermined. Deletions cut 5 bases from V and 6 bases from J, with 11 bases between. The length of the CDR3 is 13 residues. Germline V gene sequence: CDR1 SGHKS, CDR2 YYEKEE (reference sequence). The CDR3 bases are TGTGCCAGCAGTTCTGGGGTATCCGGGGAGCTGTTTTTT. This encodes CASSSGVSGELFF.

The rearrangement uses TRBV29-1 and TRBJ1-5; D call uncertain. V was shortened by 5 bases and J by 5 bases, with 22 bases between the two germline ends. Germline CDR1 and CDR2: SQVTM and ANQGSEA. The CDR3 consists of 16 residues. Written as DNA, the CDR3 is TGCAGCGTTCCCATCCACGAAGGGAGGCCGGATCAGCCCCAGCATTTT. Residues: CSVPIHEGRPDQPQHF.

The chain links TRBV6-5 to TRBJ2-6; D remains unclear. This CDR3 region has 14 residues. V was trimmed by 8 bases and J by 2 bases, leaving 10 bases between them. Germline assignment: CDR1 MNHEY and CDR2 SVGAGI. This chain's CDR3 is CASRLGTGANVLTF. For the CDR3, the DNA is TGTGCCAGCCGGCTGGGGACTGGGGCCAACGTCCTGACTTTC.

This clonotype was detected only a few times. The CDR3 sequence: CASSQVRGRGQETQYF. DNA for the CDR3: TGTGCCAGCAGCCAGGTCAGGGGGAGAGGTCAAGAGACCCAGTACTTC. The chain uses TRBV7-9 and TRBJ2-5; 7 nucleotides align to TRBD1. CDR1 and CDR2 from the germline V gene are SEHNR and FQNEAQ (reference sequence). The CDR3 totals 16 residues. After removal of 5 bases from V and 2 bases from J, the junction contained 11 bases not matched to a gene. Variable domain in full (rest from reference TRBV7-9 and TRBJ2-5): DTGVSQNPRHKITKRGQNVTFRCDPISEHNRLYWYRQTLGQGPEFLTYFQNEAQLEKSRLLSDRFSAERPKGSFSTLEIQRTEQGDSAMYLCASSQVRGRGQETQYFGPGTRLLVL.

V is TRBV14 and J is TRBJ2-1; D gene ambiguous. The ends were cut back, 1 base at V and 10 bases at J, with 14 bases in the middle. Germline V lookup: CDR1 SGHDN, CDR2 FVKESK. CDR3 length: 14 residues. CDR3 amino acids: CASSQVMSRAEQFF. Here the CDR3 DNA reads TGTGCCAGCAGCCAAGTGATGTCACGGGCGGAGCAGTTCTTC.

This clonotype was observed many times. The V and J genes are TRBV7-2 and TRBJ2-7, with TRBD2 identical over 7 bases. The V gene end was trimmed by 0 bases and the J gene end by 0 bases; junction bases not matched to a gene: 5. This CDR3 comprises 16 residues. Germline V gene data show CDR1 as SGHTA and CDR2 as FQGNSA. CDR3: CASSLAVGGFSYEQYF. CDR3 DNA: TGTGCCAGCAGCTTAGCCGTCGGGGGGTTCTCCTACGAGCAGTACTTC.

In its sample, this clonotype was seen a few times. The chain is built from TRBV6-5 and TRBJ2-1, with D unclear. The V end lost 2 bases, the J end lost 9 bases, and 11 bases lay between the germline ends. The CDR3 is 13 residues long. The germline gives CDR1 MNHEY, CDR2 SVGAGI. The CDR3 DNA reads TGTGCCAGCAGTTACCGAAGCCAGGCTGAGCAGTTCTTC. Amino acid sequence: CASSYRSQAEQFF.

V usage is TRBV19 and J usage is TRBJ2-7; tentative D call: TRBD1 (6 bases). V lost 3 bases to trimming and J lost 3 bases, with 12 bases between them. The CDR3 is 14 residues long. Germline V gene lookup returns CDR1 LNHDA and CDR2 SQIVND (reference sequence). The CDR3 sequence is CASSMRTEIYEQYF. The CDR3 bases are TGTGCCAGTAGTATGCGGACAGAGATCTACGAGCAGTACTTC.

The chain has TRBV6-6 and TRBJ1-1; D is possibly TRBD1 (5 bases). The CDR3 extends over 13 amino acids. The V and J ends lost 8 bases and 2 bases respectively, with 12 bases between them. CDR1 is MNHNY and CDR2 is SVGAGI in the germline V gene (reference sequence). CDR3 sequence (DNA): TGTGCCAGCGGTATCGACAGAAACACTGAAGCTTTCTTT. Translating gives CASGIDRNTEAFF.

This clonotype came up a few times. V gene TRBV7-6 combines with J gene TRBJ2-7; D possibly corresponds to TRBD1 (6 bases). Per germline, CDR1 SGHVS and CDR2 FNYEAQ. V lost 2 bases and J lost 7, with 15 bases in between. The CDR3 spans 14 residues. The CDR3 region is CASSLKAAGDEQYF. The CDR3 DNA follows: TGTGCCAGCAGCTTAAAGGCCGCAGGGGATGAGCAGTACTTC.